This TCR beta chain was captured in a study of immune cell composition in non-small cell lung cancer. Points from the study as a whole: TIL tumour reactivity correlated with maximal tumour-associated clone frequency in adenocarcinoma.

Method: immunoSEQ multiplex PCR; TCRdb's copy keeps in-frame clones and lacks some. The sample holds a few thousand clones, roughly four fifths seen once. Concerning this clone: What it recognizes is unknown. This sample also contains other DNA sequences that code for the same CDR3.

Normal lung was sampled as far from the tumour as possible, at least 3 cm. Frozen unsorted single-cell suspensions supplied the genomic DNA. Germline V lookup: CDR1 MDHEN, CDR2 SYDVKM. CDR3 length equals 14 residues. Trimming removed 1 base at V and 1 base at J, with 5 bases between. The sequenced sample consisted of non-adjacent lung tissue. The receptor comes from a human donor with non-small cell lung cancer. The rearrangement links TRBV28 to TRBJ1-5, with D tentatively TRBD1 (5 bases). The CDR3 DNA sequence: TGTGCCAGCAGTTTATCAGGGAGCAATCAGCCCCAGCATTTT. Residues: CASSLSGSNQPQHF.